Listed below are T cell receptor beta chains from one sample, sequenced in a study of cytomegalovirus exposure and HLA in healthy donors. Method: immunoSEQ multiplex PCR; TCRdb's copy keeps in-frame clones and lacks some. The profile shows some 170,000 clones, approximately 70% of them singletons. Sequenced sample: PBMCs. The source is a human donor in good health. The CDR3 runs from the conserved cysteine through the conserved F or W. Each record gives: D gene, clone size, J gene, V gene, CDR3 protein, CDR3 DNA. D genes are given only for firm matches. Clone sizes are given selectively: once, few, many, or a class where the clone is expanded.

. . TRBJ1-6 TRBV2 CASSSRQGNSPLHF TGTGCCAGCAGTTCCAGGCAGGGTAATTCACCCCTCCACTTT
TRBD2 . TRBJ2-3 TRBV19 CASSIERGAGRDTQYF TGTGCCAGTAGTATAGAGCGGGGGGCCGGTAGAGATACGCAGTATTTT
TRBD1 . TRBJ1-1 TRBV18 CASSPGQGPNTEAFF TGTGCCAGCTCACCTGGACAGGGACCGAACACTGAAGCTTTCTTT
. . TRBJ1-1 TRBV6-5 CASRTAGFTEAFF TGTGCCAGCAGGACAGCCGGGTTTACTGAAGCTTTCTTT
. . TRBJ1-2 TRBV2 CASSAIGEGGPRGGYTF TGTGCCAGCAGTGCGATCGGGGAGGGAGGCCCTAGAGGAGGCTACACCTTC
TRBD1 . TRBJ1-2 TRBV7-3 CASSNPDREDAYTF TGTGCCAGCAGCAACCCGGACAGGGAGGATGCCTACACCTTC
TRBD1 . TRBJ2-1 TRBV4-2 CASSLQGLRAPHNEQFF TGTGCCAGCAGCCTACAGGGGCTGCGGGCTCCCCACAATGAGCAGTTCTTC
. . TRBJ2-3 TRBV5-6 CASSSGHQDTQYF TGTGCCAGCAGCTCGGGACATCAGGATACGCAGTATTTT
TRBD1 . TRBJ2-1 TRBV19 CASSNGPGQGNWKQFF TGTGCCAGTAGCAACGGTCCGGGACAGGGGAATTGGAAGCAGTTCTTC
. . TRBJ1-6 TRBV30 CAWSVSGGFGSPLHF TGTGCCTGGAGTGTTTCGGGAGGGTTTGGCTCACCCCTCCACTTT
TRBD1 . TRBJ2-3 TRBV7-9 CASSRTDRGGADTQYF TGTGCCAGCAGCCGGACGGACAGGGGCGGGGCAGATACGCAGTATTTT
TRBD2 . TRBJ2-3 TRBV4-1 CASSQGGGTQYF TGCGCCAGCAGCCAAGGGGGGGGTACGCAGTATTTT
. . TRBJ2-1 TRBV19 CASSTRRLNSYNEQFF TGTGCCAGTAGTACCCGTCGACTAAACTCCTACAATGAGCAGTTCTTC
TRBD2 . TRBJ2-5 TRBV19 CASSIGLAGTEETQYF TGTGCCAGTAGTATCGGACTAGCGGGCACCGAAGAGACCCAGTACTTC
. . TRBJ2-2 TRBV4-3 CASSPNGTPDTGELFF TGCGCCAGCAGCCCTAACGGGACTCCCGACACCGGGGAGCTGTTTTTT
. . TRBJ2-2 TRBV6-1 CASSDNPNTGELFF TGTGCCAGCAGTGATAATCCGAACACCGGGGAGCTGTTTTTT
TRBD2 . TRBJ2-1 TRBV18 CASSPSGGYNEQFF TGTGCCAGCTCACCTAGCGGGGGTTACAATGAGCAGTTCTTC
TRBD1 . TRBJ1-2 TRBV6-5 CASSYTGTGVGYTF TGTGCCAGCAGTTACACCGGGACAGGGGTTGGCTACACCTTC
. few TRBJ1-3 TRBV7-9 CASSPFSGNTIYF TGTGCCAGCAGCCCCTTCTCTGGAAACACCATATATTTT
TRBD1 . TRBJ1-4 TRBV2 CASSEAGTGEKLFF TGTGCCAGCAGTGAAGCCGGGACAGGGGAAAAACTGTTTTTT